Listed below are T cell receptor beta chains from one sample, sequenced in a study of cytomegalovirus exposure and HLA in healthy donors. Assay: immunoSEQ multiplex PCR; the TCRdb copy retains only in-frame clones and omits some. Of some 250,000 clones listed, about 81% are singletons. The sample was PBMCs. The receptors derive from a middle-aged woman in good health and CMV-seropositive. Each CDR3 is given with its conserved first and last residue. A D gene is named only where the DNA matches it firmly. Size values are once, few and many counts, or a class for expanded clones, and some rows have none.

d_call	v_call	j_call	clone_size	cdr3_aa	cdr3_nt
-	TRBV9	TRBJ1-5	few	CASSGPYSNQPQHF	TGTGCCAGCAGCGGCCCCTATAGCAATCAGCCCCAGCATTTT
-	TRBV5-8	TRBJ1-5	-	CASSLGQQDQPQHF	TGTGCCAGCAGCTTAGGACAGCAAGATCAGCCCCAGCATTTT
TRBD2	TRBV7-9	TRBJ2-2	-	CASSLGGRGNTGELFF	TGTGCCAGCAGCTTGGGGGGGAGAGGGAACACCGGGGAGCTGTTTTTT
-	TRBV30	TRBJ1-1	-	CAWSVRGNTEAFF	TGTGCCTGGAGTGTTAGGGGGAACACTGAAGCTTTCTTT
-	TRBV30	TRBJ2-3	-	CAWSVGGSTDTQYF	TGTGCCTGGAGTGTAGGAGGTAGCACAGATACGCAGTATTTT
-	TRBV7-3	TRBJ1-1	few	CASSLTPTGKNTEAFF	TGTGCCAGCAGCTTAACCCCAACAGGGAAGAACACTGAAGCTTTCTTT
TRBD2	TRBV6-4	TRBJ2-1	few	CASSDSSGGDYNEQFF	TGTGCCAGCAGTGACTCGTCGGGGGGGGACTACAATGAGCAGTTCTTC
TRBD1	TRBV9	TRBJ1-6	-	CASSVEGGGDNSPLHF	TGTGCCAGCAGCGTAGAAGGGGGCGGCGATAATTCACCCCTCCACTTT
TRBD1	TRBV11-2	TRBJ1-1	-	CASSLAGGLTEAFF	TGTGCCAGCAGCTTAGCAGGGGGCCTCACTGAAGCTTTCTTT
-	TRBV25-1	TRBJ1-3	-	CASSPAGSGGNTIYF	TGTGCCAGCAGTCCGGCAGGGTCAGGTGGAAACACCATATATTTT
-	TRBV5-1	TRBJ2-1	-	CASSLGTTVRNEQFF	TGCGCCAGCAGCTTGGGGACGACAGTCCGGAATGAGCAGTTCTTC
TRBD1	TRBV11-2	TRBJ1-1	-	CASSLGQGGLAFF	TGTGCCAGCAGCCTGGGACAGGGTGGTTTGGCTTTCTTT
-	TRBV9	TRBJ1-4	once	CASSPRPPEANEKLFF	TGTGCCAGCAGCCCAAGACCCCCGGAGGCTAATGAAAAACTGTTTTTT
-	TRBV9	TRBJ2-1	-	CASSVDPSSSYNEQFF	TGTGCCAGCAGCGTAGACCCTAGCAGCTCCTACAATGAGCAGTTCTTC
-	TRBV6-6	TRBJ2-3	-	CASRQHQDFTQYF	TGTGCCAGCAGACAACACCAGGACTTTACGCAGTATTTT
-	TRBV27	TRBJ1-2	-	CASSPSVGIYTF	TGTGCCAGCAGTCCGAGCGTCGGGATCTACACCTTC
-	TRBV7-9	TRBJ1-1	-	CSSSLVLTEAFF	TGTTCCAGCAGCTTAGTCCTGACTGAAGCTTTCTTT
-	TRBV9	TRBJ2-6	-	CASSVAAGAGANVLTF	TGTGCCAGCAGCGTAGCGGCAGGGGCTGGGGCCAACGTCCTGACTTTC
-	TRBV15	TRBJ2-3	-	CATSTKSADTQYF	TGTGCCACCAGCACCAAGTCGGCAGATACGCAGTATTTT
TRBD2	TRBV13	TRBJ2-1	-	CASSPRLAGSYNEQFF	TGTGCCAGCAGCCCCCGCCTAGCGGGTTCCTACAATGAGCAGTTCTTC
-	TRBV28	TRBJ1-1	-	CASRPGGETEAFF	TGTGCCAGCCGACCCGGGGGGGAGACTGAAGCTTTCTTT
TRBD1	TRBV2	TRBJ1-5	-	CASTGTAYQPQHF	TGTGCCAGCACCGGGACAGCTTATCAGCCCCAGCATTTT
-	TRBV18	TRBJ2-1	-	CASSPPDRYNEQFF	TGTGCCAGCTCACCTCCCGACAGGTACAATGAGCAGTTCTTC
-	TRBV27	TRBJ1-4	once	CASSPNSGVNEKLFF	TGTGCCAGCAGTCCCAACAGCGGGGTTAATGAAAAACTGTTTTTT
-	TRBV7-2	TRBJ2-7	once	CASSLKSVGGDPLAYEQYF	TGTGCCAGCAGCTTAAAGTCAGTGGGAGGCGATCCCCTAGCCTACGAGCAGTACTTC
-	TRBV21-1	TRBJ2-4	-	CASSNAGLRGNIQYF	TGTGCCAGCAGCAACGCGGGACTTCGGGGAAACATTCAGTACTTC
-	TRBV5-1	TRBJ1-2	-	CASSLARAGHSNYGYTF	TGCGCCAGCAGCTTGGCCCGGGCGGGGCACTCCAACTATGGCTACACCTTC
TRBD1	TRBV13	TRBJ1-1	-	CASSWTGEAFF	TGTGCCAGCAGCTGGACAGGAGAAGCTTTCTTT
TRBD1	TRBV5-1	TRBJ2-1	-	CASSLDGTGIDEQFF	TGCGCCAGCAGCTTGGATGGGACAGGTATCGATGAGCAGTTCTTC
-	TRBV6-5	TRBJ2-7	few	CASRKGQQSYEQYF	TGTGCCAGCAGGAAAGGACAGCAGTCTTACGAGCAGTACTTC
-	TRBV19	TRBJ1-3	-	CASSIDPPVSGNTIYF	TGTGCCAGTAGTATAGATCCCCCGGTATCTGGAAACACCATATATTTT
-	TRBV5-1	TRBJ2-2	-	CASSSPPTGELFF	TGCGCCAGCAGCTCCCCTCCTACCGGGGAGCTGTTTTTT
TRBD1	TRBV19	TRBJ1-2	-	CASSIDRGQGYGYTF	TGTGCCAGTAGTATAGATAGGGGGCAGGGCTATGGCTACACCTTC
-	TRBV7-2	TRBJ1-2	-	CASSINREGGYTF	TGTGCCAGCAGCATAAATAGGGAGGGTGGCTACACCTTC
-	TRBV6-5	TRBJ1-4	-	CASSSGAGAEEKLFF	TGTGCCAGCAGTTCCGGGGCGGGGGCAGAGGAAAAACTGTTTTTT
-	TRBV19	TRBJ1-1	-	CATTPPGHLNTEAFF	TGTGCCACCACCCCACCGGGACACCTGAACACTGAAGCTTTCTTT
TRBD1	TRBV5-1	TRBJ1-2	-	CASSPRGDRGDGYTF	TGCGCCAGCAGCCCCCGCGGGGACAGGGGGGATGGCTACACCTTC